The rows below give T cell receptor beta chains drawn from one sample of a study of blood T cell repertoires in COVID-19. The protocol was immunoSEQ multiplex PCR, while the TCRdb copy is restricted to in-frame clones and leaves out a portion. Among hundreds of thousands of clones listed, 92% were seen once. The sample was peripheral blood. These receptors were obtained from a man aged 55 to 70 with COVID-19, enrolled during active disease. The CDR3 runs from the conserved cysteine through the conserved F or W. The D gene is left open where the match is weak. Clone size is not always given. Where it is, it says once, few, many or a class for expanded clones.

.	TRBV12-3/TRBV12-4	TRBJ2-7	.	CASSWGGLDEQYF	TGTGCCAGCAGTTGGGGGGGGCTCGACGAGCAGTACTTC
TRBD2	TRBV7-2	TRBJ2-1	.	CASSRSTSGFANEQFF	TGTGCCAGCAGCAGATCGACTAGCGGGTTCGCCAATGAGCAGTTCTTC
.	TRBV7-9	TRBJ1-1	.	CASTLTEAFF	TGTGCCAGCACTCTAACTGAAGCTTTCTTT
TRBD2	TRBV7-8	TRBJ2-3	.	CASSLATSGGAYTQYF	TGTGCCAGCAGCTTAGCAACTAGCGGGGGGGCTTATACGCAGTATTTT
.	TRBV7-3	TRBJ1-5	.	CASSPNGSPYQPQHF	TGTGCCAGCAGCCCGAACGGGAGTCCTTATCAGCCCCAGCATTTT
TRBD1	TRBV3-1/TRBV3-2	TRBJ1-1	.	CASSRGDRGMNTEAFF	TGTGCCAGCAGCCGGGGGGACAGGGGGATGAACACTGAAGCTTTCTTT
TRBD2	TRBV18	TRBJ2-7	.	CASSPPGLAGGPSGEQYF	TGTGCCAGCTCACCTCCGGGACTAGCGGGAGGGCCATCTGGGGAGCAGTACTTC
TRBD1	TRBV3-1/TRBV3-2	TRBJ2-1	.	CASSQAGTVLTYNEQFF	TGTGCCAGCAGCCAAGCCGGGACAGTCTTGACCTACAATGAGCAGTTCTTC
.	TRBV7-8	TRBJ1-1	.	CASSGDRGRIAFF	TGTGCCAGCAGCGGTGACAGAGGTAGAATTGCTTTCTTT
TRBD1	TRBV4-1	TRBJ1-5	.	CASSQEKGGRQPQHF	TGCGCCAGCAGCCAAGAAAAAGGGGGCAGGCAGCCCCAGCATTTT
TRBD2	TRBV5-6	TRBJ2-7	.	CASSWGTSLHEQYF	TGTGCCAGCAGCTGGGGGACTAGTCTCCACGAGCAGTACTTC
TRBD2	TRBV7-9	TRBJ2-7	.	CASSLGQLAGKHEQYF	TGTGCCAGCAGCTTAGGTCAGCTAGCGGGAAAGCACGAGCAGTACTTC
TRBD1	TRBV10-3	TRBJ2-7	once	CAIRRTGGDEQYF	TGTGCCATCAGAAGGACAGGGGGCGACGAGCAGTACTTC
TRBD2	TRBV7-3	TRBJ2-3	.	CASSPWTSGRSTDTQYF	TGTGCCAGCAGCCCCTGGACTAGCGGGAGGAGCACAGATACGCAGTATTTT
TRBD1	TRBV15	TRBJ2-3	.	CATSSLTGTGGADTQYF	TGTGCCACCAGCAGTCTAACCGGGACAGGGGGCGCAGATACGCAGTATTTT
.	TRBV30	TRBJ2-1	.	CAWSVSLRNEQFF	TGTGCCTGGAGTGTAAGTCTGAGGAATGAGCAGTTCTTC
.	TRBV7-6	TRBJ2-7	.	CASTRLNGYEQYF	TGTGCCAGCACCCGATTGAACGGGTACGAGCAGTACTTC
.	TRBV30	TRBJ2-1	.	CAWNGGVNEQFF	TGTGCCTGGAACGGAGGGGTCAATGAGCAGTTCTTC
.	TRBV5-1	TRBJ2-2	.	CASSLDRVEVGELFF	TGCGCCAGCAGCTTGGACAGGGTGGAAGTCGGGGAGCTGTTTTTT
TRBD2	TRBV4-1	TRBJ2-7	.	CASTLGAGDPSYEQYF	TGCGCCAGCACCTTAGGGGCGGGAGATCCCTCCTACGAGCAGTACTTC
TRBD2	TRBV18	TRBJ2-7	.	CASSPGGGTSSYEQYF	TGTGCCAGCTCACCTGGGGGAGGGACTAGCTCCTACGAGCAGTACTTC
.	TRBV24-1	TRBJ2-7	.	CATSDSTEEQYF	TGTGCCACCAGTGATTCGACGGAGGAGCAGTACTTC
TRBD2	TRBV19	TRBJ2-3	.	CASSISGGRAPDTQYF	TGTGCCAGTAGTATTTCTGGCGGGAGGGCCCCAGATACGCAGTATTTT
.	TRBV5-4	TRBJ2-7	once	CASSPRREGTYEQYF	TGTGCCAGCAGCCCGAGGAGGGAAGGAACCTACGAGCAGTACTTC
TRBD1	TRBV18	TRBJ1-1	.	CASSPTDRGEGEAFF	TGTGCCAGCTCTCCTACCGACAGGGGGGAAGGTGAAGCTTTCTTT
TRBD1	TRBV4-1	TRBJ2-7	.	CASSLRQGASYEQYF	TGCGCCAGCAGCCTTCGACAGGGGGCATCCTACGAGCAGTACTTC
.	TRBV7-9	TRBJ1-2	.	CASSLGQYGYTF	TGTGCCAGCAGCTTAGGACAGTATGGCTACACCTTC
TRBD1	TRBV9	TRBJ1-3	.	CASSLGGDRSSGNTIYF	TGTGCCAGCAGCCTAGGGGGGGACAGGAGCTCTGGAAACACCATATATTTT
.	TRBV7-2	TRBJ1-1	.	CASSLGPPAGTHTEAFF	TGTGCCAGCAGCTTAGGCCCCCCCGCGGGAACCCACACTGAAGCTTTCTTT
.	TRBV7-7	TRBJ2-7	.	CASSRNRDYEQYF	TGTGCTAGCAGCAGAAACAGGGACTACGAGCAGTACTTC
.	TRBV5-1	TRBJ2-1	.	CASSLVPQSYNEQFF	TGCGCCAGCAGCTTGGTCCCACAAAGCTACAATGAGCAGTTCTTC
.	TRBV9	TRBJ1-1	once	CASSVDSFTEAFF	TGTGCCAGCAGCGTAGACAGTTTCACTGAAGCTTTCTTT
.	TRBV2	TRBJ1-1	.	CASRRSERGPEGFEAFF	TGTGCCAGCAGACGCTCGGAACGAGGGCCGGAAGGTTTTGAAGCTTTCTTT
.	TRBV19	TRBJ1-5	.	CASSIPVRGNQPQHF	TGTGCCAGTAGTATACCAGTTCGGGGAAATCAGCCCCAGCATTTT
TRBD1	TRBV18	TRBJ2-1	.	CASSPDRVSYNEQFF	TGTGCCAGCTCACCCGACAGGGTCTCCTACAATGAGCAGTTCTTC
.	TRBV12-3/TRBV12-4	TRBJ2-3	.	CASSPVVRGTQYF	TGTGCCAGCAGCCCGGTAGTCAGGGGAACGCAGTATTTT
.	TRBV27	TRBJ2-3	.	CASQDWTGQADTQYF	TGTGCCAGCCAGGATTGGACTGGGCAGGCAGATACGCAGTATTTT
.	TRBV4-1	TRBJ1-4	.	CASSPPGGLTNEKLFF	TGCGCCAGCAGCCCCCCCGGGGGGTTAACTAATGAAAAACTGTTTTTT
TRBD2	TRBV6-6	TRBJ2-5	.	CASSLSGGEATQYF	TGTGCCAGCAGCCTCTCGGGGGGTGAAGCGACCCAGTACTTC
.	TRBV29-1	TRBJ1-1	.	CSVLPGHMNTEAFF	TGCAGCGTCCTTCCGGGACATATGAACACTGAAGCTTTCTTT
.	TRBV21-1	TRBJ2-5	few	CASRGTSGAQETQYF	TGTGCCAGCAGGGGGACTAGCGGGGCCCAAGAGACCCAGTACTTC
TRBD1	TRBV9	TRBJ2-1	once	CASSVGMTGGAYNEQFF	TGTGCCAGCAGCGTGGGGATGACAGGGGGCGCCTACAATGAGCAGTTCTTC
.	TRBV11-2	TRBJ2-7	.	CASRKHTYEQYF	TGTGCCAGCAGGAAGCATACCTACGAGCAGTACTTC
.	TRBV7-2	TRBJ1-5	.	CASSLSGQQGTQHF	TGTGCCAGCAGCTTATCTGGTCAACAGGGTACCCAGCATTTT
TRBD1	TRBV7-8	TRBJ1-5	.	CASSLGTGYNQPQHF	TGTGCCAGCAGCCTCGGGACAGGATACAATCAGCCCCAGCATTTT
.	TRBV19	TRBJ2-1	once	CASSIGGGSNEQFF	TGTGCCAGTAGTATAGGAGGGGGTTCTAATGAGCAGTTCTTC
TRBD1	TRBV18	TRBJ2-2	.	CASSPTGQTGELFF	TGTGCCAGCTCACCGACAGGGCAGACCGGGGAGCTGTTTTTT
.	TRBV13	TRBJ1-4	.	CASSTRGIGATNEKLFF	TGTGCCAGCAGCACACGGGGTATCGGGGCAACTAATGAAAAACTGTTTTTT
.	TRBV3-1/TRBV3-2	TRBJ2-7	once	CASSQSNEQYF	TGTGCCAGCAGCCAATCCAACGAGCAGTACTTC
.	TRBV30	TRBJ1-6	.	CAWSGKAPGYNSPLHF	TGTGCCTGGAGTGGAAAGGCCCCAGGCTATAATTCACCCCTCCACTTT
TRBD2	TRBV27	TRBJ2-7	.	CASSLGKRGAYEQYF	TGTGCCAGCAGTTTAGGGAAGCGGGGGGCCTACGAGCAGTACTTC
TRBD2	TRBV12-5	TRBJ2-2	once	CASGLTGGYTTGELFF	TGTGCTAGTGGTTTGACGGGGGGGTATACCACCGGGGAGCTGTTTTTT
.	TRBV28	TRBJ1-1	once	CASTQQGRAVNTEAFF	TGTGCCAGCACCCAACAGGGTCGAGCCGTGAACACTGAAGCTTTCTTT
.	TRBV11-3	TRBJ1-2	.	CASSLAYGGGYTF	TGTGCCAGCAGCTTAGCCTACGGAGGGGGCTACACCTTC
.	TRBV2	TRBJ1-2	.	CASLGDAIGYTF	TGTGCCAGCTTGGGAGATGCTATAGGCTACACCTTC
.	TRBV13	TRBJ2-2	once	CASSSEWRGPTGELFF	TGTGCCAGCAGCTCCGAATGGAGAGGGCCGACCGGGGAGCTGTTTTTT
TRBD1	TRBV3-1/TRBV3-2	TRBJ1-6	.	CASSLTGTGYSPLHF	TGTGCCAGCAGCCTCACCGGGACAGGGTATTCACCCCTCCACTTT